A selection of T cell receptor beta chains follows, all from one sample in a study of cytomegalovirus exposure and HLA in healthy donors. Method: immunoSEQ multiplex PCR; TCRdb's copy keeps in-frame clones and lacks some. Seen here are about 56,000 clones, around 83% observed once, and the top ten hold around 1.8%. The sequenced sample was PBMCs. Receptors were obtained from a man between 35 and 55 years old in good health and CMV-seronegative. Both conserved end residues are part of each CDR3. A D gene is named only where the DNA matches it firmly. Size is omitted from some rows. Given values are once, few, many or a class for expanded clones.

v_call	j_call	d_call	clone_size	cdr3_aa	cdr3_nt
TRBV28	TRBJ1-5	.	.	CASSPRWGENQPQHF	TGTGCCAGCAGTCCCAGATGGGGGGAAAATCAGCCCCAGCATTTT
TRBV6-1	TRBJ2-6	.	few	CASSERSGTSRVGANVLTF	TGTGCCAGCAGTGAACGTAGCGGCACCTCTAGAGTTGGGGCCAACGTCCTGACTTTC
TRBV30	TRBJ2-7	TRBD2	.	CAWRGTSGAYEQYF	TGTGCCTGGAGGGGGACTAGCGGCGCCTACGAGCAGTACTTC
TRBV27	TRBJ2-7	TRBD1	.	CASSFLGQGFHEQYF	TGTGCCAGCAGTTTCCTGGGACAGGGTTTCCACGAGCAGTACTTC
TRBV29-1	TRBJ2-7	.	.	CSARTIYEQYF	TGCAGCGCTCGAACAATCTACGAGCAGTACTTC
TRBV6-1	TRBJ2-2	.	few	CASSPSGTGELFF	TGTGCCAGCAGTCCGTCCGGGACCGGGGAGCTGTTTTTT
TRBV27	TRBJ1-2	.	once	CATSDLTGLPNYGYTF	TGTGCCACCTCAGACCTAACAGGGCTCCCTAACTATGGCTACACCTTC
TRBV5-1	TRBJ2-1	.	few	CASSGIPVLAYNEQFF	TGCGCCAGCAGCGGAATACCGGTACTAGCCTACAATGAGCAGTTCTTC
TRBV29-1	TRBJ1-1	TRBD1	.	CSEQGARAEAFF	TGCAGCGAACAGGGGGCCAGGGCTGAAGCTTTCTTT
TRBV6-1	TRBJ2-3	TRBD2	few	CASSPISGGGDTQYF	TGTGCCAGCAGCCCCATTAGCGGGGGTGGGGATACGCAGTATTTT
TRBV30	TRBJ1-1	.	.	CAWSNGQSTEAFF	TGTGCCTGGAGCAACGGACAGTCCACAGAAGCTTTCTTT
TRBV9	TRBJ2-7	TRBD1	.	CASSVGTGEAEQYF	TGTGCCAGCAGCGTAGGGACAGGAGAAGCCGAGCAGTACTTC
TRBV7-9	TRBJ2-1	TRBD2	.	CASSSKRGTYNEQFF	TGTGCCAGCAGCTCCAAGCGGGGCACCTACAATGAGCAGTTCTTC
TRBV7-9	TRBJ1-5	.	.	CASSLGAPGNQPQHF	TGTGCCAGCAGCTTGGGGGCCCCGGGCAATCAGCCCCAGCATTTT
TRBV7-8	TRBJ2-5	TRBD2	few	CASSLVLAEETQYF	TGTGCCAGCAGCTTAGTACTAGCGGAAGAGACCCAGTACTTC
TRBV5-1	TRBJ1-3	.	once	CASSLLSGVASGNTIYF	TGCGCCAGCAGCTTGTTGTCAGGGGTCGCCTCTGGAAACACCATATATTTT
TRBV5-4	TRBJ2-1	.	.	CASSRPTSQDRGEQFF	TGTGCCAGCAGCCGGCCAACTAGCCAAGACCGTGGGGAGCAGTTCTTC
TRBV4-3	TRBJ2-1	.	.	CASSQVWAGATYNEQFF	TGCGCCAGCAGCCAAGTTTGGGCGGGGGCTACCTACAATGAGCAGTTCTTC
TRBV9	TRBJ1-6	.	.	CASSATQNPEPLHF	TGTGCCAGCAGCGCCACACAGAACCCTGAGCCCCTCCACTTT
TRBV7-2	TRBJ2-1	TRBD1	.	CASRPAAGGPYNEQFF	TGTGCCAGCAGACCGGCGGCAGGGGGTCCCTACAATGAGCAGTTCTTC
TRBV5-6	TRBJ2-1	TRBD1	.	CASSLLHRGLYNEQFF	TGTGCCAGCAGCTTGCTTCACAGGGGCCTCTACAATGAGCAGTTCTTC
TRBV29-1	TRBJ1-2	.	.	CSVEVQAISGYTF	TGCAGCGTTGAAGTGCAGGCGATATCTGGCTACACCTTC
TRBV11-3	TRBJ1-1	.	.	CASSRGSGNTEAFF	TGTGCCAGCAGCAGGGGGAGTGGGAACACTGAAGCTTTCTTT
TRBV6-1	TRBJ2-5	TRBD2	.	CASTLLAGGQETQYF	TGTGCCAGCACCCTTTTAGCGGGAGGGCAAGAGACCCAGTACTTC
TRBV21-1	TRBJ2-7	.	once	CASSAGSCDEQYF	TGTGCCAGCAGTGCGGGGAGTTGCGACGAGCAGTACTTC
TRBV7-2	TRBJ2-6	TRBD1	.	CASSQNRGSGANVLTF	TGTGCCAGCAGCCAGAACAGGGGTTCTGGGGCCAACGTCCTGACTTTC
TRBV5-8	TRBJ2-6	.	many	CASSFYNSGANVLTF	TGTGCCAGCAGCTTTTACAACTCTGGGGCCAACGTCCTGACTTTC
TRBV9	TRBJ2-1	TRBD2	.	CASSVGTSGLQSYNEQFF	TGTGCCAGCAGCGTAGGGACTAGCGGCCTACAATCCTACAATGAGCAGTTCTTC